This T cell receptor (beta chain) appears in the sequencing data of a study of blood T cell repertoires in COVID-19. Only in-frame clones appear in the TCRdb table, and some are missing; sequencing was by immunoSEQ multiplex PCR. The sample holds 40,000 to 50,000 clones, around 81% seen once. Per the germline V gene, CDR1 is MGHDK and CDR2 is SYGVNS. The J segment lost 6 bases and the V segment lost 5 bases, leaving 6 bases of the junction unmatched. This CDR3 is 14 amino acids long. The sample consisted of peripheral blood. The chain joins TRBV25-1 to TRBJ1-1; 10 nucleotides align to TRBD1. The TCR was taken from a man between 35 and 55 years old with active or convalescent COVID-19. The CDR3 is CASSLPGQGPEAFF. CDR3 nucleotide sequence: TGTGCCAGCAGTCTTCCGGGACAGGGGCCTGAAGCTTTCTTT.